This paragraph reports one T cell receptor beta chain. Antigen unknown. 5'RACE with constant-segment primers yielded barcoded, UMI-tagged TCR alpha and TCR beta cDNA libraries. In TCRdb, the 5' RACE reads were re-called with MiXCR into one record per CDR3 protein. This sample has 340,000 or so distinct CDR3 sequences, with under 15% found just once. This record comes from a study of T-cell memory formation after mild COVID-19. Study-wide results and caveats: Clones from the second wave (peaking day 37) had unconfirmed SARS-CoV-2 specificity. Some clones that responded turned up in pre-infection memory, which suggests that cross-reactive memory joined in. Clones shrinking between day 15 and 85 showed a balanced CD4/CD8 split, and those that grew later tilted toward CD4+.

Material for sequencing was PBMCs or a T cell subset sorted from them (not recorded which). The source is a man aged 18 to 29 who had mild COVID-19 (a few samples of this study predate the infection). Cell type and time point are not known.

The CDR3 DNA sequence: TGCGCCAGCAGCCAAGATTCAGCGGGGGTGTTAGGGACCCAGTACTTC. This sequence encodes CASSQDSAGVLGTQYF. This chain links TRBV4-1 with TRBJ2-5; 8 bases align to TRBD2. Germline CDR1 reads MGHRA; CDR2 reads YSYEKL. J gave up 7 bases and V 0 bases, and 10 bases lay outside the gene matches. The CDR3 has 16 amino acids.